Described below is a single T cell receptor beta chain sequence and its context. These data belong to a study of beta chain features in type 1 diabetes. Every bit of the isolated RNA underwent reverse transcription, so sequencing read expressed TCRB transcripts. It was found that naive, central memory and regulatory T cell samples averaged about 3.4 million reads. Some clones are missing from TCRdb's copy, which holds only in-frame ones; the method was immunoSEQ multiplex PCR. The repertoire holds some 900,000 clones, with roughly 17% as singletons. This CDR3 has 18 residues. Germline V gene sequence: CDR1 KGHSH, CDR2 LQKENI. Trimming cost V 0 bases and J 0 bases, with 12 bases left between them.

This TCR was sampled from a woman aged 18-29 years in good health. Sequencing input: naive CD4+ T cells from blood. V and J are TRBV18 and TRBJ2-6; TRBD1 is a possible D gene (5 bases). The DNA for the CDR3 is TGTGCCAGCTCACCACCGTTAGGACACATCTCTGGGGCCAACGTCCTGACTTTC. This translates into CASSPPLGHISGANVLTF.